This T cell receptor (beta chain) is drawn from a study of blood T cell repertoires in COVID-19. At the level of the study: Acute and convalescent COVID-19 specimens originated in the United States, Italy and Spain. The analysed material was cDNA or gDNA that came from T cells, B-cell-depleted T cells, or PBMCs.

Original processing notes: Nucleated cell number was recorded as an estimate derived from reference gene primer amplification. The table came from immunoSEQ multiplex PCR; TCRdb's copy has only in-frame clones and leaves some out. From that table come the V and J calls and clone size; the DNA was used to work out D and trimming. The sample holds about 110,000 clones; roughly 85% are singletons and the top ten take roughly an eighth. This receptor was identified in a human donor in a cohort sampled during active COVID-19. Sequenced material: peripheral blood.

CDR3 DNA: TGTGCCAGCAGCGCAGGGGGCATACGGAACACTGAAGCTTTCTTT. Its protein product is CASSAGGIRNTEAFF. The chain employs TRBV11-1 and TRBJ1-1, with 8 bases fitting TRBD1. V gave up 5 bases and J gave up 1 base; unmatched junction bases: 6. CDR3 length equals 15 residues. CDR1 is SGHAT, CDR2 FQDESV, per germline (reference sequence).